A single sample is the source of the 10 T cell receptor beta chains below, sequenced in a study of control samples from healthy donors and cancer patients. The data were produced by immunoSEQ multiplex PCR, yet TCRdb's version contains in-frame clones alone and is incomplete. The top ten hold 5.5% to 9% of the sample, which has about 140,000 clones, less than 95% seen once. Sequencing was carried out using blood. Receptor source: a man aged 18 to 29 in good health.

The chain employs TRBV13 and TRBJ1-1, with D tentatively TRBD1 (5 bases). Germline CDR1 and CDR2: PRHDT and FYEKMQ (reference sequence). Trimming removed 4 bases at V and 5 bases at J, with 14 bases between. The CDR3 contains 14 residues. The CDR3 DNA follows: TGTGCCAGCAGCTCACTCGGGGCAGGGACTGAAGCTTTCTTT. As protein: CASSSLGAGTEAFF.

This sequence joins TRBV28 and TRBJ2-3, with 8 bases identical to TRBD1. The CDR3 length is 18 residues. The germline V gene has CDR1 MDHEN and CDR2 SYDVKM. The ends lost 3 bases at V and 5 bases at J; junction bases unmatched: 16. The CDR3 sequence is CASSLAGGSFTLQDTQYF. DNA of the CDR3: TGTGCCAGCAGTTTGGCAGGGGGCAGTTTCACCTTGCAAGATACGCAGTATTTT.

The chain recombines TRBV4-1 with TRBJ2-5; D tentatively reads TRBD1 or TRBD2 (6 bases each). Between the trimmed V and J ends, which lost 1 base and 3 bases, there was a span of 12 bases. The CDR3 is 15 amino acids. From germline, CDR1 is MGHRA and CDR2 YSYEKL. CDR3 amino acids: CASSQAWRGEETQYF. As DNA, the CDR3 is TGCGCCAGCAGCCAAGCCTGGAGGGGGGAAGAGACCCAGTACTTC.

The rearrangement links TRBV6-1 to TRBJ2-1; D not resolved. CDR3 size: 15 residues. V was trimmed by 3 bases and J by 9 bases, leaving 18 bases between them. The germline CDR1 and CDR2 sequences are MNHNS and SASEGT. The CDR3: CASSENLEWTIEQFF. The CDR3 coding sequence is TGTGCCAGCAGTGAGAATTTAGAGTGGACCATTGAGCAGTTCTTC.

The chain is built from TRBV28 and TRBJ2-7; D unclear. The V gene lost 3 bases and the J gene lost 2 bases, with 8 bases spanning the gap. The CDR3 is 13 amino acids. Germline CDR1 reads MDHEN; CDR2 reads SYDVKM. The CDR3 here is CASSLGTAYEQYF. The CDR3 DNA sequence: TGTGCCAGCAGTTTGGGAACGGCCTACGAGCAGTACTTC.

The genes are TRBV9 and TRBJ2-5; D may be TRBD1 or TRBD2 (6 bases each). CDR3 length equals 15 residues. The germline V and J ends were trimmed by 4 bases and 2 bases, with 15 bases remaining between them. CDR1 SGDLS and CDR2 YYNGEE come from the germline V gene. CDR3 DNA sequence: TGTGCCAGCAGCATGAGGGGGGCGACGCAAGAGACCCAGTACTTC. Translated: CASSMRGATQETQYF. Using reference TRBV9 and TRBJ2-5 for the parts outside the CDR3, the full variable domain is DSGVTQTPKHLITATGQRVTLRCSPRSGDLSVYWYQQSLDQGLQFLIQYYNGEERAKGNILERFSAQQFPDLHSELNLSSLELGDSALYFCASSMRGATQETQYFGPGTRLLVL.

The chain uses TRBV10-3 and TRBJ1-2; 10 bases agree with TRBD1. V dropped 6 bases and J dropped 7; count of bases not matched to a gene: 14. Germline V lookup: CDR1 ENHRY, CDR2 SYGVKD. The CDR3 spans 16 residues. CDR3 sequence reads: CAISDTPRQGATGYTF. DNA for the CDR3: TGTGCCATCAGCGACACCCCGAGACAGGGGGCGACTGGCTACACCTTC.

The genes are TRBV24-1 and TRBJ2-1; 10 nucleotides match TRBD2. Per germline, CDR1 KGHDR and CDR2 SFDVKD. The CDR3 contains 15 residues. J was trimmed by 2 bases and V by 12 bases; bases with no gene match: 9. The CDR3 sequence is CASQGSGGAYNEQFF. CDR3 coding DNA: TGTGCCTCCCAAGGGAGCGGGGGGGCCTACAATGAGCAGTTCTTC.

The V call is TRBV6-5, the J call TRBJ2-3; 14 bases are a match to TRBD2. CDR1 and CDR2 from the germline V gene are MNHEY and SVGAGI. V was pared by 4 bases and J by 5 bases, with 5 bases of the junction left unmatched. The CDR3 has 16 residues. The CDR3 coding sequence is TGTGCCAGCAGTTTCAGACTAGCGGGGGGGAAAGATACGCAGTATTTT. Translating gives CASSFRLAGGKDTQYF.

This clone was counted once. The chain links TRBV6-5 to TRBJ1-3; 7 bases are a match to TRBD1. The V and J ends lost 2 bases and 0 bases, in that order; junction bases with no gene match: 1. The germline gives CDR1 MNHEY, CDR2 SVGAGI. The CDR3 extends over 15 amino acids. The CDR3 spells CASSYNRGSGNTIYF. CDR3 sequence (DNA): TGTGCCAGCAGTTACAACAGGGGCTCTGGAAACACCATATATTTT.